This TCR beta chain was recovered during a study of regulatory T cells in long-lasting Graves disease. Study results and caveats: The small sample size may have reduced accuracy. Persistent disease preferred TRBV28, TRBJ1-2 and TRBJ2-5.

Time point here: newly diagnosed GD, antithyroid drugs for less than 3 months. The authors made the TCR library using RNA they extracted from PBMCs. Investigators report Graves' disease was diagnosed under American Thyroid Association guidelines. The length of the CDR3 is 13 residues. Trimming at V came to 6 bases and at J to 5 bases, leaving 10 bases not matched to a gene. Germline-derived CDR1 and CDR2 are SQVTM and ANQGSEA. Only a few counts were recorded for this clonotype. Its antigen is currently unknown. According to the study, TCR beta libraries were built with iRepertoire HTBI primers and CDR3-region Arm-PCR. In the authors' methods: The study identified 50 to 70 TRBV and some 15 TRBJ segments across samples. TCRdb independently ran MiXCR on the multiplex PCR reads; one entry per CDR3 protein. The V and J calls were determined by TCRdb, not by the authors. The top ten hold 22% of the sample, which has approximately 400,000 distinct CDR3 sequences, about a sixth seen once.

The sequencing used peripheral blood mononuclear cells (PBMCs), collected at new diagnosis, from a patient treated with antithyroid drugs. J is TRBJ2-7 and V is TRBV29-1, with 7 bases matching TRBD2. This sequence originates from a female donor with Graves disease. The CDR3 DNA sequence: TGCAGCGTCGTGACTAGCAGGGCCCACGAGCAGTACTTC. Translating it yields CSVVTSRAHEQYF.